The text below deals with one T cell receptor beta chain. What antigen it recognizes has not been identified. There are no base qualities to consult, and no much larger clone falls within one base. The data belong to a study of early stage breast cancer tumors (dated by TCRdb to the late 2010s). Regarding the study in general: Of the approximately 15 invasive breast tumors, about a dozen were found to be estrogen receptor-positive, progesterone receptor-positive and HER2-negative. Most of the 12 ER+/PR+/HER2- tumors were invasive ductal carcinomas, while the other four were invasive lobular carcinomas. The average read coverage per sample was approximately 9.8-fold. A total of 2,651,842 templates, representing under 1.1 million unique clonotypes, were detected across all samples. Results the study describes overall, beyond this receptor: Chain pairing and functional markers such as CD4, CD8 and FOXP3 were not captured by bulk genomic DNA sequencing of unsorted cells. Tumors showed about 2.4-fold higher T cell density and higher clonality than adjacent normal breast tissue. Enriched TCRB sequences shared across patients were found to be mostly commonly generated sequences that were unlikely to play an important role in the tumor microenvironment. Because the cohort was small, analysis by tumor subtype was not possible. Repertoires from blood and normal breast were more alike than repertoires from blood and tumor, and in about 90% of the 16 patients, comparing each tissue with blood separated tumor from normal.

Each sample was amplified as two independent genomic DNA replicates: about 0.54 ug for blood and about 1.5 ug for tumor or normal breast. Following the manufacturer's instructions, the ImmunoSeq Intro kit was used to carry out TCRB sequencing on genomic DNA. Multiplex PCR was run for roughly 30 cycles using proprietary primers and spike-in control sequences for absolute quantification. Single-end 150-bp reads were used to sequence an 87-bp fragment spanning the CDR3 and the flanking V and J genes. Each lane of an Illumina MiSeq using version 3.0 chemistry carried seven multiplexed samples, with two replicates per sample. As for how the authors treated the data: The vendor's proprietary pipeline processed the raw data and merged both replicates into a single result for each sample. Clonotypes were defined as productive rearrangements sharing the V-gene family, CDR3 amino acid sequence and J-gene segment. Clonality was computed as 1 minus the normalized Shannon entropy (Pielou evenness) of TCRB abundances. T cell density was estimated by dividing total templates by the number of input cells inferred from the DNA input amount. Total repertoire diversity and clonality were estimated with Recon using default parameters. Tumor-enriched clonotypes were defined as having over 0.1% abundance in tumor and at least 32-fold higher abundance than in normal breast. Drawn from immuneACCESS, this table holds only the in-frame rearrangements with V and J called that TCRdb kept. Clones are partly lost; checked studies trace under half to an unresolved V gene and leave the rest unexplained. The DNA gave D and trimming, while V, J and clone size come from that table. The sample contains roughly 53,000 clones, 75% to 95% of them found a single time. The ten largest make up about 5% of the sample.

Based on the germline V gene, the CDR1 and CDR2 sequences are SGHNT and YENEEA. The CDR3 contains 13 residues, cysteine and phenylalanine counted. Only the CDR3 portion is preserved as DNA: 39 bases, with reading frame beginning at the first base. The trim is 5 bases for V and 9 bases for J, with a gap of 14 bases between the germline ends. The study profiled bulk TCR beta-chain repertoires in matched peripheral blood, tumor and adjacent normal breast tissue taken from some 15 patients with early-stage breast cancer. Before surgery, roughly 4.5-11 mL of whole blood was collected into EDTA tubes and then processed within 2 hours. Peripheral blood mononuclear cells were isolated by Ficoll-Paque centrifugation in SepMate-50 tubes. PBMCs were cryopreserved in around 90% FBS with around 10% DMSO in aliquots of about 1.8 to 4.5 million cells and stored in liquid nitrogen. The Qiagen AllPrep DNA/RNA Mini kit was used for genomic DNA extraction.

The chain is encoded by TRBV11-3 joined to TRBJ2-1; D gene: possibly TRBD1, on 6 matching bases. Sequencing used blood. The clonotype was recovered from a person aged 70 to 79 with breast cancer. The CDR3 in this case is CASSIYRDAEQFF. The nucleotide sequence reads TGTGCCAGCAGCATCTACAGGGATGCTGAGCAGTTCTTC.